This T cell receptor (beta chain) was sequenced in a study of blood T cells in healthy people across ages. It was around 10 milliliters of peripheral blood that were drawn from each donor. Whole-study findings and limits: Diversity estimates from one million T cells were considered underestimates. Researchers said unsorted PBMCs prevented a conclusive naive versus antigen-experienced comparison. The unknown donor CMV status may have confounded expanded clonotype changes.

Note on this clonotype: What it binds is not known.

With a J-beta primer mix and a sample-barcoded 5' primer, a second PCR ran 7 to 11 cycles. TCRdb used MiXCR to reprocess the 5' RACE reads, holding one entry per CDR3 protein. The sample gives roughly 860,000 distinct CDR3 sequences, 62% of which show up once; 25% to 30% is in the top ten. With 4 bases removed from V and 4 bases from J, the gap between germline ends came to 14 bases. In germline, CDR1 is SGDLS, CDR2 YYNGEE. This CDR3 spans 14 amino acids. The receptor's source is a man aged 30 to 39 in good health. Sequenced input: blood. The chain employs TRBV9 and TRBJ2-5; D may be TRBD2 (6 bases). This chain's CDR3 is CASSPGTWGETQYF. In DNA, the CDR3 is TGTGCCAGCAGCCCTGGGACTTGGGGAGAGACCCAGTACTTC.